This is a list of T cell receptor beta chains from one sample in a study of T cells in localized non-small cell lung cancer. Method: immunoSEQ multiplex PCR; TCRdb's copy keeps in-frame clones and lacks some. The table has around 20,000 clones, about 90% seen once. The specimen was peripheral blood, collected before any cancer treatment. These receptors came from a woman aged 40-75 years with stage I lung adenocarcinoma. The CDR3 runs from the conserved cysteine through the conserved F or W. A D gene is named only where the DNA matches it firmly. A clone size is listed for some rows: how often the clone was seen (once, few, many), or a class if it is expanded.

V,J,size,D,DNA,CDR3
TRBV5-4,TRBJ2-3,-,-,TGTGCCAGCAGCTATTTCCCAGATACGCAGTATTTT,CASSYFPDTQYF
TRBV11-2,TRBJ2-7,-,-,TGTGCCAGCAGGAGGGTTGCGGAGTCCTACGAGCAGTACTTC,CASRRVAESYEQYF
TRBV4-1,TRBJ2-7,-,-,TGCGCCAGCAGCCAAGATAAAGGCTACGAGCAGTACTTC,CASSQDKGYEQYF
TRBV7-8,TRBJ1-5,-,-,TGTGCCAGCAGCTTAAGGTCAGGGTTGAGCAATCAGCCCCAGCATTTT,CASSLRSGLSNQPQHF
TRBV7-2,TRBJ2-7,-,-,TGTGCCAGCAGCTTTGCCCTCGGGACTCCCGGGAACGAGCAGTACTTC,CASSFALGTPGNEQYF
TRBV10-3,TRBJ1-1,once,-,TGTGCCATCAGTGGTGCGACAGGATTGAACACTGAAGCTTTCTTT,CAISGATGLNTEAFF
TRBV19,TRBJ1-3,-,TRBD1,TGTGCCAGCCGTACCGGGACAGGGGAAGTTGGAAACACCATATATTTT,CASRTGTGEVGNTIYF
TRBV11-3,TRBJ2-5,-,-,TGTGCCAGCAGCTATTTGGGGATTACCGGGACCCAGTACTTC,CASSYLGITGTQYF
TRBV28,TRBJ2-5,-,-,TGTGCCAGCAGTTTAGGGGAGACCCAGTACTTC,CASSLGETQYF
TRBV18,TRBJ2-5,-,TRBD1,TGTGCCAGCACGCCACCGAAGGACAGGGTGGTTGAGACCCAGTACTTC,CASTPPKDRVVETQYF
TRBV5-1,TRBJ1-4,-,TRBD1,TGCGCCAGCAGCCTTGGACAGGGCGATGAAAAACTGTTTTTT,CASSLGQGDEKLFF
TRBV9,TRBJ1-3,-,-,TGTGCCAGCAGCCCCCTTAGTAGCTCTGGAAACACCATATATTTT,CASSPLSSSGNTIYF
TRBV27,TRBJ2-1,-,-,TGTGCCAGCAGTTTCGGGACGGCCCCGTGTGTCTTC,CASSFGTAPCVF
TRBV5-1,TRBJ2-5,-,TRBD2,TGCGCCAGCAGCTTGCTCGGCGGGGGGGAAGAGACCCAGTACTTC,CASSLLGGGEETQYF
TRBV18,TRBJ2-1,-,TRBD2,TGTGCCAGCTCACCACAGGCTAGCGGATACAATGAGCAGTTCTTC,CASSPQASGYNEQFF
TRBV6-1,TRBJ2-3,-,-,TGTGCCAGCAGTTTGTGGGGGCTCATAGATACGCAGTATTTT,CASSLWGLIDTQYF
TRBV6-1,TRBJ1-5,once,TRBD1,TGTGCCAGCAGTGAAGCTCAGGGGGGAAATCAGCCCCAGCATTTT,CASSEAQGGNQPQHF
TRBV7-2,TRBJ2-7,-,TRBD2,TGTGCCAGCAGCTCAGACCCGCTAGCGGGAGCCGACGAGCAGTACTTC,CASSSDPLAGADEQYF
TRBV6-6,TRBJ1-5,-,-,TGTGCCAGCAGTTACTCGAGATACCAGCCCCAGCATTTT,CASSYSRYQPQHF
TRBV7-9,TRBJ2-3,-,-,TGTGCCAGCAGCGCCCGGGGGGATACGCAGTATTTT,CASSARGDTQYF
TRBV25-1,TRBJ2-3,-,-,TGTGCCAGCAGTGAATATCGGGCAGCGTTTAGCACAGATACGCAGTATTTT,CASSEYRAAFSTDTQYF
TRBV4-1,TRBJ2-1,few,TRBD2,TGCGCCAGCAGCAAGACCGGGACTAGCGGATCCAATGAGCAGTTCTTC,CASSKTGTSGSNEQFF